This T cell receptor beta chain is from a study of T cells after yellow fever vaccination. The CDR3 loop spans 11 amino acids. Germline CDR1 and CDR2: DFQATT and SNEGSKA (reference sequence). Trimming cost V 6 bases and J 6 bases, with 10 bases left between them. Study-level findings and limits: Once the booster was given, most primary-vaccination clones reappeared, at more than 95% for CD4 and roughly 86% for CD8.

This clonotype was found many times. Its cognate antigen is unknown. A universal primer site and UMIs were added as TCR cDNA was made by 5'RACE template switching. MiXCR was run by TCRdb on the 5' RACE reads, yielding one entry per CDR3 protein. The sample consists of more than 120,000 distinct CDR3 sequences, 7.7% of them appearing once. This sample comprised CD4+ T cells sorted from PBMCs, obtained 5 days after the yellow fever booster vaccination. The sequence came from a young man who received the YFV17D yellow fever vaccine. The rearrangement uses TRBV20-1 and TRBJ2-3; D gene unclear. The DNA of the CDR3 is TGCAGTGCAACCCGTTTCGATACGCAGTATTTT. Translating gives CSATRFDTQYF.